One and the same sample provided the 10 T cell receptor beta chains below, sequenced in a study of blood T cell repertoires in COVID-19. The assay was immunoSEQ multiplex PCR, and TCRdb's table has in-frame clones only and misses some. The sample records some 270,000 clones, more than 80% being singletons. Sequencing was carried out using PBMCs or T cells enriched from blood (not recorded which). Source of these receptors: a woman aged 25 to 45 with acute COVID-19.

In its sample, this clone was seen a few times. The rearrangement links TRBV7-8 to TRBJ2-2; tentatively, D is TRBD2 (5 bases). The CDR3 length is 16 residues. V lost 5 bases and J 6 bases, leaving 19 bases between the germline ends. Germline lookup yields CDR1 SGHVS and CDR2 FQNEAQ. The CDR3, as DNA: TGTGCCAGCAGCGAACGCGGAGGAGGATGGGCCGGGGAGCTGTTTTTT. Translating it yields CASSERGGGWAGELFF.

The chain has TRBV28 and TRBJ2-1; 7 positions agree with TRBD2. The germline gives CDR1 MDHEN, CDR2 SYDVKM. J lost 8 bases, V lost 2 bases, and 6 bases had no gene match. The CDR3 length is 14 residues. CDR3 sequence (DNA): TGTGCCAGCAGTTTAGGGCGGGAGCAAGATGAGCAGTTCTTC. Amino acids: CASSLGREQDEQFF.

This chain uses TRBV11-3 with TRBJ2-3; D unclear. V was cut by 3 bases and J by 1 base, with 5 bases left in between. The germline V gene has CDR1 SGHNT and CDR2 YENEEA. The CDR3 extends over 13 amino acids. The CDR3 nucleotides read TGTGCCAGCAGCTTTTCAGGCACAGATACGCAGTATTTT. Protein: CASSFSGTDTQYF.

Here the CDR3 reads CASSVGGGPPLEQYF. The CDR3 coding sequence is TGTGCCAGCAGCGTTGGAGGAGGCCCCCCCCTCGAGCAGTACTTC. The rearrangement joins TRBV9 to TRBJ2-7, with D perhaps matching TRBD2 (5 bases). Germline CDR1 and CDR2: SGDLS and YYNGEE. CDR3 length equals 15 residues. V lost 2 bases and J lost 6, with 18 bases in between.

This clone occurred once. The CDR3 is CASTKRLAGDTQYF. CDR3 bases: TGTGCCAGCACCAAGCGGCTAGCGGGCGATACGCAGTATTTT. The chain joins TRBV28 to TRBJ2-3; 8 nucleotides align to TRBD2. V dropped 7 bases and J dropped 6; count of bases not matched to a gene: 9. Germline V lookup: CDR1 MDHEN, CDR2 SYDVKM. The CDR3 is 14 amino acids.

The chain has TRBV7-2 and TRBJ1-4; a weak D match, TRBD1 (6 bases). Germline V lookup: CDR1 SGHTA, CDR2 FQGNSA. The CDR3 sequence is 15 residues long. Between the trimmed V and J ends, which lost 5 bases and 8 bases, there was a span of 18 bases. The CDR3 nucleotides are TGTGCCAGCAGCACCGCCGGGACACTCGGCGAAAAACTGTTTTTT. Translated, it gives CASSTAGTLGEKLFF.

There are a few counts of this clone. The chain employs TRBV19 and TRBJ1-1; D gene ambiguous. CDR1 is LNHDA, CDR2 SQIVND, per germline (reference sequence). Trimming pared 5 bases from V and 2 bases from J, leaving 21 bases between. There are 17 residues in the CDR3. The CDR3 loop reads CASSRMVGGDSNTEAFF. The CDR3 DNA follows: TGTGCCAGTAGTCGAATGGTAGGAGGAGATAGTAACACTGAAGCTTTCTTT.

The chain joins TRBV7-3 to TRBJ2-7, with 10 positions matching TRBD2. Trimming cost V 6 bases and J 7 bases; bases outside gene matches: 9. This CDR3 has 14 residues. The germline gives CDR1 SGHTA, CDR2 FQGTGA. CDR3 sequence reads: CASRPLAGVGEQYF. CDR3 sequence (DNA): TGTGCCAGCAGGCCTCTAGCGGGAGTCGGGGAGCAGTACTTC.

J is TRBJ2-7 and V is TRBV28; D possibly corresponds to TRBD1 (6 bases). Germline lookup yields CDR1 MDHEN and CDR2 SYDVKM. V was clipped by 6 bases and J by 0 bases, with 12 bases between them. This CDR3 is built from 14 residues. CDR3 amino acids: CASSLGQHSYEQYF. CDR3 nucleotides: TGTGCCAGCAGCCTTGGACAGCACTCCTACGAGCAGTACTTC. Variable domain in full (rest from reference TRBV28 and TRBJ2-7): DVKVTQSSRYLVKRTGEKVFLECVQDMDHENMFWYRQDPGLGLRLIYFSYDVKMKEKGDIPEGYSVSREKKERFSLILESASTNQTSMYLCASSLGQHSYEQYFGPGTRLTVT.

J is TRBJ2-7 and V is TRBV27, with D perhaps TRBD2 (5 bases). The V gene lost 3 bases and the J gene lost 4 bases, with 19 bases spanning the gap. CDR3 size: 16 residues. Germline CDR1 is MNHEY and CDR2 is SMNVEV (reference sequence). Here the CDR3 DNA reads TGTGCCAGCAGTTTGGGATCGGGGTGCGCCCCTTACGAGCAGTACTTC. This codes for CASSLGSGCAPYEQYF.